The sample holds a few counts of the clone carrying this T cell receptor (beta chain). The entry originates in a study of cytomegalovirus exposure and HLA in healthy donors. Primers: 60 Vbeta forward and 13 Jbeta reverse. The method was immunoSEQ multiplex PCR; TCRdb's version includes in-frame clones alone and lacks a portion of them. Of some 170,000 clones listed, roughly two thirds were seen once; the top ten hold roughly 3%. The CDR3 is 13 amino acids. The germline gives CDR1 SEHNR, CDR2 FQNEAQ (reference sequence). J is TRBJ2-5 and V is TRBV7-9; 7 bases match TRBD2. The last part of the DNA fits TRBJ2-7 better; the J call may be wrong. Input material: PBMCs. The sequence derives from a woman in her 30s in good health and CMV-seronegative. CDR3 in DNA: TGTGCCACCGGGGACTACAGCTCCTACGAGCAGTACTTC. This codes for CATGDYSSYEQYF.